This T cell receptor beta chain was sequenced in a study of PD-1 blockade in classical Hodgkin lymphoma. Some clones are missing from TCRdb's copy, which holds only in-frame ones; the method was immunoSEQ multiplex PCR. The sample has around 7,500 clones; about 80% are singletons. In every patient, relapse followed autologous stem cell transplantation, while exposure to brentuximab vedotin differed. For this clone: Its antigen is undetermined.

Germline V lookup: CDR1 SGHTA, CDR2 FQGTGA. The CDR3 extends over 13 amino acids. Trimming stripped 2 bases from V and 10 bases from J, with 9 bases between. Findings of the study overall: Newly diagnosed patients were reported to start with lower TCR diversity than healthy donors. Those achieving complete response showed baseline diversity like newly diagnosed patients.

The sequence was obtained from a human donor with classical Hodgkin lymphoma. Sequencing used peripheral blood mononuclear cells (PBMCs), obtained at baseline. This chain connects TRBV7-3 to TRBJ1-6, with D unclear. DNA of the CDR3: TGTGCCAGCAGCTTAGGCCGGGGATCACCCCTCCACTTT. Its translation: CASSLGRGSPLHF.